The following is a T cell receptor beta chain sequence with its context. The antigen remains unidentified. In triplicate, each CD8+ T cell subset was sorted at 250,000 to 350,000 cells per replicate. Naive CD8+ T cells displayed a CD45RO-CCR7+CD27+CD95- phenotype. This sample was taken from a study of CXCR3-negative and CXCR3-positive naive CD8 T cells. Study conclusions and caveats: Both naive subsets, CXCR3-negative and CXCR3-positive, displayed similar TRBV-TRBJ usage, unlike memory cells.

The V gene's germline CDR1 is SEHNR and CDR2 FQNEAQ (reference sequence). The CDR3 has 13 amino acids. Via 5' RACE with UMI labels, TRB cDNA libraries were prepared. TCRdb reprocessed the 5' RACE reads and reports one entry per CDR3 protein, with no DNA. Listed are 46,000 or so distinct CDR3 sequences; under 2.5% falls within the top ten. Sequenced: naive CXCR3- CD8+ T cells from blood. This sample's subset: CD45RO-CCR7+CD27+CD95- naive CD8+ T cells lacking CXCR3 (TNR3-). The clonotype comes from a human donor in good health. Some clones in this sample may be carry-over from other donors' samples. J is TRBJ2-5 and V is TRBV7-9; without DNA, the TCRdb call of TRBD1 cannot be checked. This chain's CDR3 is CASSFPGDETQYF.